This T cell receptor beta chain was identified during a study of vaccination and CD4 T cells after COVID-19. Background on the study: Each of the control cultures got a CEFX pool, an HIV-1 Nef pool, or no peptide.

The treatment: roughly 10-day PBMC culture with coronavirus spike peptide pools or control peptides (ViraFEST assay). ViraFEST used peptide pools to expand antigen-specific T cells, then sequenced TCRs. The medium had half its volume replaced with fresh IL-2 medium on days 3 and 7. CDR1 and CDR2 (germline): SEHNR, FQNEAQ (reference sequence). The V end lost 5 bases, the J end lost 5 bases, and 18 bases lay between the germline ends. The CDR3 covers 15 residues. The study sequenced cultured CD4+ T cell DNA using the Oncomine TCR Beta short-read assay. MiXCR, applied by TCRdb to the PCR reads, yields one record per CDR3 protein. The data contain nearly 15,000 distinct CDR3 sequences, about 55% of them singletons. Study-wide points: Median SARS-CoV-2-reactive clonotypes rose from roughly 22 to 38, not significantly.

This clonotype occurred a few times. Its antigen is unknown. The rearrangement uses TRBV7-9 and TRBJ1-1; perhaps TRBD1 as D (5 bases). Sequences were obtained from CD4+ T cells from blood, cultured in vitro. The clonotype comes from a human donor who had recovered from COVID-19. The CDR3 region has the DNA TGTGCCAGCAGCCCCCCGGGACCCAGAGGGACTGAAGCTTTCTTT. This sequence encodes CASSPPGPRGTEAFF.